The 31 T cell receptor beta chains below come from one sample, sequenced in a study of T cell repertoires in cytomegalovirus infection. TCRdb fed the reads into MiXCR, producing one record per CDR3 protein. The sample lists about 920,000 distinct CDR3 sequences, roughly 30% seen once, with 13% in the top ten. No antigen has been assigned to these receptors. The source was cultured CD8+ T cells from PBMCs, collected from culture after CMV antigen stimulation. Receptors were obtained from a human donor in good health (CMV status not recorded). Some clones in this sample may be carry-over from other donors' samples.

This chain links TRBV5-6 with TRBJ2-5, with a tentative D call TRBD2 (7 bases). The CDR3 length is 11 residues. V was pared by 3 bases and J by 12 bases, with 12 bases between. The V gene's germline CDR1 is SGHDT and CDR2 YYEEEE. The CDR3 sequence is CASSYGGLEYF. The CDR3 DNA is TGTGCCAGCAGCTACGGGGGGCTGGAGTACTTC.

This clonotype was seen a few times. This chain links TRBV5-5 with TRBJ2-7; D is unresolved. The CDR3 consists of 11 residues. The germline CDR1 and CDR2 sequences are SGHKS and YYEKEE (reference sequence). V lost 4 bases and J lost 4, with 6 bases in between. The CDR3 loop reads CASSRWYEQYV. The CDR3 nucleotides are TGTGCCAGCAGCCGGTGGTACGAGCAGTACGTC.

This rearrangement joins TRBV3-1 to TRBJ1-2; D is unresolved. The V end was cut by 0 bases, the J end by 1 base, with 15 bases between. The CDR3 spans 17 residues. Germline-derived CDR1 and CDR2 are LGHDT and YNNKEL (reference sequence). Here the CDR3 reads CASSQEGRSSNNYGYTF. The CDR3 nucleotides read TGTGCCAGCAGCCAAGAGGGCAGGTCCTCAAATAACTATGGCTACACCTTC.

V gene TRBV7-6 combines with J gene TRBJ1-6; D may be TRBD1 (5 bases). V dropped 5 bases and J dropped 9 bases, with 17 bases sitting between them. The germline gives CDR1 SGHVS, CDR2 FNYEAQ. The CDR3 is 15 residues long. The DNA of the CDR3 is TGTGCCAGCAGCCCCTCCGGCAGGGCCGGTTCACCCCTCCACTTT. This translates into CASSPSGRAGSPLHF.

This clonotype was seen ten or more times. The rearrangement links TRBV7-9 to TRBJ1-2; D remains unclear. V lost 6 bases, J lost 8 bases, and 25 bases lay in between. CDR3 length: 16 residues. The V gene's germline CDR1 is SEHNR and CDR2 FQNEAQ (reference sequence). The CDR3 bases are TGTGCCAGCAGTTCTAGGGTTCCAATTGCACTTGAGGGCTACACCTTC. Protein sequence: CASSSRVPIALEGYTF.

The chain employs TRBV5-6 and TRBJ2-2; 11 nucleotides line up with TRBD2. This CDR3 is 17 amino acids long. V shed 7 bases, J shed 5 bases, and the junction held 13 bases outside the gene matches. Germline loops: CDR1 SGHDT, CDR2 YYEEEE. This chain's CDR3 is CASGPIAGGPRTGELFF. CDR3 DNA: TGTGCCAGCGGCCCAATAGCGGGGGGGCCAAGGACCGGGGAGCTGTTTTTT.

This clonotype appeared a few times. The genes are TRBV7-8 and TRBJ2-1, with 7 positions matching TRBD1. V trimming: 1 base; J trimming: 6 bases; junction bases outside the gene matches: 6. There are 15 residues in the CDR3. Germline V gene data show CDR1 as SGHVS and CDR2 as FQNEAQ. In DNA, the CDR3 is TGTGCCAGCAGCTTAGGACAGGGTGGTGTCAATGAGCAGTTCTTC. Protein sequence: CASSLGQGGVNEQFF.

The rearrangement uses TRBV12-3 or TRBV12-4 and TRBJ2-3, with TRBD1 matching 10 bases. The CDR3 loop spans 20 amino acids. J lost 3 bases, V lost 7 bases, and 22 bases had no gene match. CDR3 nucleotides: TGTGCCAGCATAATCCAACCGGGACAGGGGTCCGCCATGGAGACAGATACGCAGTATTTT. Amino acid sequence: CASIIQPGQGSAMETDTQYF.

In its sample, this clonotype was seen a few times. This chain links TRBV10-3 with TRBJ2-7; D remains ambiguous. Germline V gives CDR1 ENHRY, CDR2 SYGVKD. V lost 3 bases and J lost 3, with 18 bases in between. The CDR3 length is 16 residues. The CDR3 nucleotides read TGTGCCATCAGTGAACCCGGTGTGGACGCCCACTACGAGCAGTACTTC. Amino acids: CAISEPGVDAHYEQYF.

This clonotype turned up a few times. CDR3 in amino acids: CATTGRNYGYTF. The CDR3 region has the DNA TGTGCCACCACGGGGAGGAACTATGGCTACACCTTC. V is TRBV10-3 and J is TRBJ1-2, with D uncertain. CDR1 and CDR2 (germline): ENHRY, SYGVKD. The CDR3 totals 12 residues. V gave up 10 bases and J gave up 2 bases, with 11 bases separating them.

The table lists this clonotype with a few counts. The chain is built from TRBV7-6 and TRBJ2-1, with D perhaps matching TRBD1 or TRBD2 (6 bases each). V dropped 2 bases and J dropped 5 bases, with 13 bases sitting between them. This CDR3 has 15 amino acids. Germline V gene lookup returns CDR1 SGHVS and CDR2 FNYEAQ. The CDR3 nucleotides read TGTGCCAGCAGCTTATCCCGGGGGCGGAACAATGAGCAGTTCTTC. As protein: CASSLSRGRNNEQFF.

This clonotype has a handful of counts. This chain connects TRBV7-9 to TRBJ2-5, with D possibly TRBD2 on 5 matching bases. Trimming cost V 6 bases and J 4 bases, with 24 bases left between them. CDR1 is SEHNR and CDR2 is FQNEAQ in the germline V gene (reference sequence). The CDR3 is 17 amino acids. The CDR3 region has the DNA TGTGCCAGCAGACTACCCTTGAACACGGGATTTAGAGAGACCCAGTACTTC. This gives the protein CASRLPLNTGFRETQYF.

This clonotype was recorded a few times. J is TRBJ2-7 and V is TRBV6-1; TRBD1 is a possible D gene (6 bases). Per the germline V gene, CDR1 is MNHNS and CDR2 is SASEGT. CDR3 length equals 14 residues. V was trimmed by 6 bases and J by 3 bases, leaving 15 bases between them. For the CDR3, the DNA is TGTGCCAGCAGCCGAAACAGGGAGCTCTACGAGCAGTACTTC. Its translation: CASSRNRELYEQYF.

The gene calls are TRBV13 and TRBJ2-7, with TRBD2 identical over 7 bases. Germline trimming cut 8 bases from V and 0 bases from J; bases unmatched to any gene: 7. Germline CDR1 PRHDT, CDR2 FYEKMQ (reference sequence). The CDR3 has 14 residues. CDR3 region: CASSERGNSYEQYF. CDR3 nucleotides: TGTGCCAGCTCCGAGCGGGGAAACTCCTACGAGCAGTACTTC.

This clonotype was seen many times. CDR3 in DNA: TGTGCCAGCCGAGCTGGTGGGGGGAGGACAGATACGCAGTATTTT. As protein: CASRAGGGRTDTQYF. This rearrangement joins TRBV12-3 or TRBV12-4 to TRBJ2-3, with D possibly being TRBD2 (6 bases). The CDR3 is 15 amino acids. The germline V and J ends were trimmed by 8 bases and 3 bases, with 18 bases remaining between them.

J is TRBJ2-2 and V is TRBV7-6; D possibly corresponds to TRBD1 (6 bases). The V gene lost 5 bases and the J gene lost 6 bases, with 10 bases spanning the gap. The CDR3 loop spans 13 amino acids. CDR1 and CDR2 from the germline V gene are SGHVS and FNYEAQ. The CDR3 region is CASSPRGPGELFF. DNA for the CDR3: TGTGCCAGCAGCCCCAGGGGTCCCGGGGAGCTGTTTTTT.

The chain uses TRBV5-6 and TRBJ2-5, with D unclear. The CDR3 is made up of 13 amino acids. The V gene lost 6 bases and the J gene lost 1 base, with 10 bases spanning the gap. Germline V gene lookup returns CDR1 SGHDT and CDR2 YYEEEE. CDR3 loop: CASNHRGQETQYF. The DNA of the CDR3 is TGTGCCAGCAACCACCGCGGCCAAGAGACCCAGTACTTC.

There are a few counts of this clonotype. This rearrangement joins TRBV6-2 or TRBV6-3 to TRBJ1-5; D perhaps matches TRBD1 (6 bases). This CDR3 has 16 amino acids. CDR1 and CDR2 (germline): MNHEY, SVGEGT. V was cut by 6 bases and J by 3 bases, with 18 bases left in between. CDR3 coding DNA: TGTGCCAGCAGACCGGGACACCTTGAGGTCAATCAGCCCCAGCATTTT. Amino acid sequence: CASRPGHLEVNQPQHF.

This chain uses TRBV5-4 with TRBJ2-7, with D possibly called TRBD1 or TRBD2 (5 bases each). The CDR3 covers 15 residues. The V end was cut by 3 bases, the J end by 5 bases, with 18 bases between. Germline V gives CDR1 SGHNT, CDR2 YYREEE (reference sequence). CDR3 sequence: CASSSGPTSKDEQYF. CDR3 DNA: TGTGCCAGCAGCTCGGGGCCGACTTCGAAGGACGAGCAGTACTTC.

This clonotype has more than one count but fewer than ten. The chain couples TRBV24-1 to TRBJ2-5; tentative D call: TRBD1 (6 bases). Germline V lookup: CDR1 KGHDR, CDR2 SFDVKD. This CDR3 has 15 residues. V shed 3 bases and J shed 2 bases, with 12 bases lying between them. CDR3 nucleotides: TGTGCCACCAGTGATGGGGAAACAGGGCAAGAGACCCAGTACTTC. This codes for CATSDGETGQETQYF.

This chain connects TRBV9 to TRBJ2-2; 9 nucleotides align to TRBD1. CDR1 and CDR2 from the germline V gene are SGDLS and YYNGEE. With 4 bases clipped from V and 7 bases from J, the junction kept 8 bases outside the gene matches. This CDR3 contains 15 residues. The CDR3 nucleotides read TGTGCCAGCAGCCCTCACAGGGGGCTCGGCGGGGAGCTGTTTTTT. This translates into CASSPHRGLGGELFF.

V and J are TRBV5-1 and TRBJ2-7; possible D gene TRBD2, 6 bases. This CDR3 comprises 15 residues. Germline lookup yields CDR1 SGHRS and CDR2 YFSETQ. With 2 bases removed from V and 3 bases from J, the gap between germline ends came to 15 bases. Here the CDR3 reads CASSFGEDLSYEQYF. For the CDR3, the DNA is TGCGCCAGCAGCTTCGGGGAGGACCTGAGCTACGAGCAGTACTTC.

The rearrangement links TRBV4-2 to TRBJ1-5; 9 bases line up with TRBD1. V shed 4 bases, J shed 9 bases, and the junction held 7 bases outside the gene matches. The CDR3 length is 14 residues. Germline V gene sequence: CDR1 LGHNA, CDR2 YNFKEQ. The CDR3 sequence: CASSPGTGQVPQHF. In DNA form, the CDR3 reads TGTGCCAGCAGCCCTGGGACAGGGCAGGTGCCCCAGCATTTT.

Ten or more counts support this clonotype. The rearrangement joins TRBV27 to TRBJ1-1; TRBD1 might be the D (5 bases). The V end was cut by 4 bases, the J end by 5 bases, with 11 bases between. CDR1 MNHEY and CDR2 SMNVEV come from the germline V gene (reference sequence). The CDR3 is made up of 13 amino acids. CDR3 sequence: CASSWGGSTEAFF. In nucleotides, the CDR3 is TGTGCCAGCAGTTGGGGGGGTAGTACTGAAGCTTTCTTT.

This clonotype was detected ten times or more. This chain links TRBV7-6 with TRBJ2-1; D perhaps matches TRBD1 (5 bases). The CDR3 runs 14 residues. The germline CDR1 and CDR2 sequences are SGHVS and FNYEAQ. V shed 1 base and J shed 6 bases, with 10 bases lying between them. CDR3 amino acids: CASSLGGTLNEQFF. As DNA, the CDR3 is TGTGCCAGCAGCTTAGGGGGCACTCTCAATGAGCAGTTCTTC.

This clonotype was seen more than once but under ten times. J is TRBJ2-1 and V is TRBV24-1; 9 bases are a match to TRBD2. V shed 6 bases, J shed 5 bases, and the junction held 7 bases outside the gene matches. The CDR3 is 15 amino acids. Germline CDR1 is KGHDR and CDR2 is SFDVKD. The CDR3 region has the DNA TGTGCCACCAGTCAGGGACGCGGGAGGGACAATGAGCAGTTCTTC. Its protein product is CATSQGRGRDNEQFF.

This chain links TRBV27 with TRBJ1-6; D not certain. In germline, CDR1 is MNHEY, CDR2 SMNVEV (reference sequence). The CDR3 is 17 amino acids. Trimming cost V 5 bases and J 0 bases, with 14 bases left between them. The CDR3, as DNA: TGTGCCAGCAGTCCAACACCCGCGGGCTCCTATAATTCACCCCTCCACTTT. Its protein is CASSPTPAGSYNSPLHF.

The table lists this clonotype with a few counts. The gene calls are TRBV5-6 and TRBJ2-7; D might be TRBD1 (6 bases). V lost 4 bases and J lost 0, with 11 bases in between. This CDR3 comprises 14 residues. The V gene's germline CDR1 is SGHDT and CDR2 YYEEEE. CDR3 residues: CASSPQGFSYEQYF. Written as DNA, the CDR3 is TGTGCCAGCAGCCCACAGGGTTTCTCCTACGAGCAGTACTTC. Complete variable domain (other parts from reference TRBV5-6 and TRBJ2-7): DAGVTQSPTHLIKTRGQQVTLRCSPKSGHDTVSWYQQALGQGPQFIFQYYEEEERQRGNFPDRFSGHQFPNYSSELNVNALLLGDSALYLCASSPQGFSYEQYFGPGTRLTVT.

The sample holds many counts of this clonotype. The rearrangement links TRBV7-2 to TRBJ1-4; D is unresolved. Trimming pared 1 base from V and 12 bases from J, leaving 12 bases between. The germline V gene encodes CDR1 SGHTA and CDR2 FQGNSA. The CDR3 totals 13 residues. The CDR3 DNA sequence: TGTGCCAGCAGCTTAGTTGTGGGTGGAGAACTGTTTTTT. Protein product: CASSLVVGGELFF.

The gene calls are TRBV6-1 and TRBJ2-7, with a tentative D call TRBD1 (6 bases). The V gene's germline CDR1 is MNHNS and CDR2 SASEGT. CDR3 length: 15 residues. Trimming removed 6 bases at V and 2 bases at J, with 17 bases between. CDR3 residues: CASRDILDRTYEQYF. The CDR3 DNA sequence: TGTGCCAGCAGGGACATCCTTGACAGGACCTACGAGCAGTACTTC.

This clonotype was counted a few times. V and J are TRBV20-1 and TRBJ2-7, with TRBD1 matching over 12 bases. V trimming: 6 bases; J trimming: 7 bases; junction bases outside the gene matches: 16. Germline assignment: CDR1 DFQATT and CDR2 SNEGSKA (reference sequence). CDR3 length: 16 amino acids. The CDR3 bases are TGCAGTGCCAGACCGGCCGGGACAGGGGGCGCGGGGGAGCAGTACGTC. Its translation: CSARPAGTGGAGEQYV.